This T cell receptor (beta chain) was sequenced in a study of T-cell memory formation after mild COVID-19. Study in general: Across donors, TCR clusters were largely donor specific. Findings and caveats of the study: The authors did not confirm SARS-CoV-2 specificity of second-wave clones peaking day 37. The study detected some responding clones in pre-infection memory, suggesting cross-reactive memory joined.

5'RACE, which relied on constant-segment primers, yielded TCR alpha and TCR beta cDNA libraries carrying sample barcodes and UMIs. TCRdb itself ran the 5' RACE reads through MiXCR, one entry per CDR3 protein. Among roughly 510,000 distinct CDR3 sequences listed, 15% to 20% were seen once. There are 16 residues in the CDR3. From germline, CDR1 is SGHRS and CDR2 YFSETQ. The V gene lost 0 bases and the J gene lost 5 bases, with 16 bases spanning the gap. As regards this clonotype: The antigen remains unidentified.

V and J are TRBV5-1 and TRBJ2-3; tentative D call: TRBD2 (5 bases). This receptor was identified in an adult woman who had mild COVID-19 (a few samples of this study predate the infection). Cell type and time point are not known. Sequenced: PBMCs or a T cell subset sorted from them (not recorded which). The CDR3 DNA reads TGCGCCAGCAGCTTGGCCAGCGGACCGCCGGGAGATACGCAGTATTTT. Its translation is CASSLASGPPGDTQYF.